The 6 T cell receptor beta chains in this list originate from one sample, sequenced in a study of T cell responses to AZD1222 COVID-19 vaccine. Sequencing used immunoSEQ multiplex PCR; TCRdb keeps in-frame clones, though not all of them. The sample consists of some 150,000 clones, about nine tenths of them appearing once. This material consisted of peripheral blood, taken 28 days after the second AZD1222 dose. The source is an adult who received the AZD1222 COVID-19 vaccine.

The J gene is TRBJ2-3, the V gene TRBV15, with D possibly matching TRBD2 (5 bases). Germline V gene data show CDR1 as LNHNV and CDR2 as YYDKDF (reference sequence). The CDR3 loop spans 15 amino acids. The V end was cut by 6 bases, the J end by 2 bases, with 15 bases between. The CDR3 is CATREPEGFTDTQYF. CDR3 bases: TGTGCCACCAGAGAGCCAGAGGGTTTCACAGATACGCAGTATTTT.

This clone appeared a few times. The chain uses TRBV19 and TRBJ1-2; D is perhaps TRBD1 (5 bases). Trimming cost V 5 bases and J 0 bases, with 13 bases left between them. CDR1 is LNHDA and CDR2 is SQIVND in the germline V gene (reference sequence). CDR3 size: 15 residues. The CDR3 DNA is TGTGCCAGTAGTCGCCTCGACAGCACTAACTATGGCTACACCTTC. It codes for CASSRLDSTNYGYTF.

The V and J genes are TRBV30 and TRBJ1-1, with D uncertain. The CDR3 contains 12 residues. The V end was cut by 3 bases, the J end by 7 bases, with 12 bases between. Per the germline V gene, CDR1 is GTSNPN and CDR2 is SVGIG (reference sequence). CDR3 sequence: CAWRTGNYEAFF. As DNA, the CDR3 is TGTGCCTGGAGGACCGGGAACTATGAAGCTTTCTTT.

This clone showed up just a few times. This rearrangement joins TRBV10-3 to TRBJ2-7, with D maybe TRBD1 (6 bases). In germline, CDR1 is ENHRY, CDR2 SYGVKD. CDR3 length equals 13 residues. Between the trimmed V and J ends, which lost 3 bases and 6 bases, there was a span of 12 bases. The CDR3 protein is CAISEKGGSEQYF. The CDR3 nucleotides are TGTGCCATCAGTGAAAAAGGGGGAAGCGAGCAGTACTTC.

V is TRBV6-6 and J is TRBJ1-6; D gene ambiguous. Trimming pared 6 bases from V and 7 bases from J, leaving 16 bases between. CDR3 size: 15 residues. The germline V gene encodes CDR1 MNHNY and CDR2 SVGAGI (reference sequence). CDR3 sequence (DNA): TGTGCCAGCAGAAAACAACAAGGCTCCAATTCACCCCTCCACTTT. Protein sequence: CASRKQQGSNSPLHF.

V and J are TRBV5-6 and TRBJ1-3; no firm D call. The V and J ends lost 1 base and 0 bases respectively, with 14 bases between them. CDR3 length equals 17 residues. Germline V gene data show CDR1 as SGHDT and CDR2 as YYEEEE. This CDR3 reads CASSLRGSLGSGNTIYF. As DNA, the CDR3 is TGTGCCAGCAGCTTGAGAGGCAGCTTAGGCTCTGGAAACACCATATATTTT.